Listed here is a single T cell receptor (beta chain). Its matching antigen is unknown. This could be a read error, since a much larger clone is one nucleotide away. This CDR3 is built from 15 residues. This record comes from a study of regulatory T cells in long-lasting Graves disease. Study background: Persistent Graves' disease denoted over 5 years of antithyroid drugs plus positive TSH receptor antibodies. Study-wide results and limits: The study found TRBV28, TRBJ1-2 and TRBJ2-5 favored in persistent disease. Among persistent patients, a larger number of public clonotypes were shared (about 2,700) than among newly diagnosed patients (966).

To make TCR beta libraries, researchers used iRepertoire HTBI primers and Arm-PCR of CDR3 regions. Via MiXCR, TCRdb re-called the multiplex PCR reads, giving one row per CDR3 protein. The table includes more than 300,000 distinct CDR3 sequences, around 19% detected once. Time point in this sample: persistent/refractory GD, antithyroid drugs over 5 years with positive TRAb. PBMC RNA served as the TCR library source. Nine milliliters of peripheral blood were taken and placed in EDTA tubes. V and J are TRBV12-3 or TRBV12-4 and TRBJ1-4; 8 bases match TRBD1. The sequence came from a female donor with Graves disease. This specimen was peripheral blood mononuclear cells (PBMCs), taken when the disease was refractory, from a patient treated with antithyroid drugs. The CDR3, as DNA: TGTGCCAGCAGACCACAGGGGGAGGACGTTGAAAAACTGGTTTTT. Translated, it gives CASRPQGEDVEKLVF.